The present entry profiles one TCR beta chain with its context. Germline V CDR1 and CDR2: LGHDT, YNNKEL (reference sequence). The CDR3 totals 12 residues. The V and J ends lost 3 bases and 4 bases respectively, with 4 bases between them. The sample comes from a study of blood T cell repertoires in COVID-19. Overall study context: The United States, Italy and Spain provided the acute and convalescent COVID-19 samples. Nucleic acid was either cDNA or gDNA, and it came from T cells, B-cell-depleted T cells, or PBMCs.

The table came from immunoSEQ multiplex PCR; TCRdb's copy has only in-frame clones and leaves some out. The sample carries approximately 72,000 clones, approximately 89% recorded once. This chain connects TRBV3-1 (or the pseudogene TRBV3-2) to TRBJ1-3, with D uncertain. Sequencing used peripheral blood. The receptor comes from an elderly woman with active or convalescent COVID-19. CDR3 region: CASSQQGNTIYF. The CDR3 nucleotides are TGTGCCAGCAGCCAGCAGGGAAACACCATATATTTT.